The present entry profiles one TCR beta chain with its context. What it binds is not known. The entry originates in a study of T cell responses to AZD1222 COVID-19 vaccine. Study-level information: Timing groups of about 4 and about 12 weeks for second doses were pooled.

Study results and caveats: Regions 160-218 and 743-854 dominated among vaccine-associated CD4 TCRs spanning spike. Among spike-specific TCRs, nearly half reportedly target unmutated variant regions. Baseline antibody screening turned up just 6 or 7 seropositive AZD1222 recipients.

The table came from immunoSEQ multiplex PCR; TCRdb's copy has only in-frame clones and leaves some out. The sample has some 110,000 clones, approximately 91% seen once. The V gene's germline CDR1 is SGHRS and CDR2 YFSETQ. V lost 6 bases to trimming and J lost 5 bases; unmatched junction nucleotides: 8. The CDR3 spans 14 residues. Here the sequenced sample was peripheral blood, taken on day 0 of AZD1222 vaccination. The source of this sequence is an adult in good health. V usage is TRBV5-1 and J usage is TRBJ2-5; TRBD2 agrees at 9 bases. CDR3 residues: CASNPGLASETQYF. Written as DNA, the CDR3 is TGCGCCAGCAACCCCGGACTAGCGAGCGAGACCCAGTACTTC.